These 6 T cell receptor beta chains originate from one sample sequenced in a study of cytomegalovirus exposure and HLA in healthy donors. Primers included in the PCR were 60 Vbeta and 13 Jbeta primers. Generated by immunoSEQ multiplex PCR, the TCRdb table keeps only in-frame clones and is missing some. Among some 150,000 clones, 75% to 85% were seen once, and the ten largest hold around 0.99%. The sequenced sample consisted of PBMCs. Source of these receptors: a male donor in good health and CMV-seronegative.

The chain uses TRBV19 and TRBJ1-1; 8 bases map to TRBD1. This CDR3 contains 15 residues. The J segment lost 7 bases and the V segment lost 5 bases, leaving 12 bases of the junction unmatched. Germline loops: CDR1 LNHDA, CDR2 SQIVND (reference sequence). The CDR3 DNA follows: TGTGCCAGTAGTCCTCCCCCCGGGACAGGAGTTGAAGCTTTCTTT. This codes for CASSPPPGTGVEAFF.

This chain joins TRBV18 and TRBJ1-1; D might be TRBD1 (5 bases). Deletions cut 3 bases from V and 0 bases from J, with 8 bases between. This CDR3 is 14 amino acids long. CDR1 is KGHSH, CDR2 LQKENI, per germline. CDR3 coding DNA: TGTGCCAGCTCACCGGACACCTTGAACACTGAAGCTTTCTTT. Translated, it gives CASSPDTLNTEAFF. Full variable domain (missing parts from reference TRBV18 and TRBJ1-1): NAGVMQNPRHLVRRRGQEARLRCSPMKGHSHVYWYRQLPEEGLKFMVYLQKENIIDESGMPKERFSAEFPKEGPSILRIQQVVRGDSAAYFCASSPDTLNTEAFFGQGTRLTVV.

The chain carries TRBV29-1 and TRBJ2-1; 8 bases match TRBD2. V lost 3 bases, J lost 8 bases, and 3 bases stayed unmatched. The germline gives CDR1 SQVTM, CDR2 ANQGSEA. CDR3 length: 12 residues. This chain's CDR3 is CSVEAGGDEQFF. CDR3 in DNA: TGCAGCGTTGAGGCGGGGGGAGATGAGCAGTTCTTC.

The chain uses TRBV29-1 and TRBJ1-2; 7 bases agree with TRBD1. Germline V gene lookup returns CDR1 SQVTM and CDR2 ANQGSEA. The CDR3 consists of 15 residues. The ends lost 6 bases at V and 3 bases at J; junction bases unmatched: 13. The CDR3 protein is CSVGSLEGAYYGYTF. Written as DNA, the CDR3 is TGCAGCGTGGGCTCCCTCGAGGGGGCTTACTATGGCTACACCTTC.

J is TRBJ1-2 and V is TRBV15; perhaps TRBD1 as D (5 bases). Trimming cost V 0 bases and J 6 bases, with 11 bases left between them. The CDR3 extends over 14 amino acids. Germline assignment: CDR1 LNHNV and CDR2 YYDKDF (reference sequence). The CDR3 nucleotides read TGTGCCACCAGCAGAGATCCGTCAGGGAATGGCTACACCTTC. This sequence encodes CATSRDPSGNGYTF.

The chain has TRBV23-1 and TRBJ1-2; 8 bases map to TRBD1. TRBV23-1 is known as an ORF, though its function is uncertain. This CDR3 is 18 amino acids long. Trimming cost V 8 bases and J 0 bases; bases outside gene matches: 17. CDR3 in amino acids: CASHDAGQGTITNYGYTF. The CDR3 DNA sequence: TGCGCCAGCCACGACGCCGGACAGGGAACAATTACTAACTATGGCTACACCTTC.